This record looks at one T cell receptor (beta chain) sequence and its context. The antigen remains unidentified. Terminally differentiated effector memory CD45RA+ cells were excluded from the naive CD8 cells, which were CD45RO-negative and positively selected for CCR7. Adult Caucasians living in Nashville, Tennessee made up all of the donors. These data come from a study of shared clonotypes between healthy human individuals. At the level of the study: Participating donors consisted of two women and a few men aged 18 to 49. Study-level results: In contrast to clonotypes shared by all four donors, non-shared clonotypes had lower generation probabilities. Sequencing depth was predicted to influence how clonotypes are shared among donors.

Trimming took off 4 bases at V and 4 bases at J, with 7 bases between the two ends. This CDR3 has 12 residues. Germline CDR1 SGHNT, CDR2 YENEEA. Sequencing used immunoSEQ multiplex PCR; TCRdb keeps in-frame clones, though not all of them. The data contain millions of clones, around 96% of them seen just once; the ten biggest clones take up 1% to 1.3%. The sequencing input was naive CD8+ T cells sorted from blood. The sequence was obtained from a man aged 18-30 years in good health. The gene calls are TRBV11-3 and TRBJ1-1, with D uncertain. The CDR3 region has the DNA TGTGCCAGCAGCTACGATGGCACTGAAGCTTTCTTT. It specifies CASSYDGTEAFF.